This TCR beta chain comes out of a study of shared clonotypes between healthy human individuals (dated by TCRdb to 2020 to 2022). For the wider study: Two women and a few men aged 18 to 49 years were included in the cohort. Each donor's leukapheresis produced roughly between about 0.9 and 9.5 billion PBMCs. For each donor, CD4 naive and CD4 memory were each run on three plates, CD8 naive on two plates, and CD8 memory on one plate. Blood TCR repertoires of about 5 healthy adults were deeply sequenced to estimate repertoire size and the extent of clonotype sharing between individuals. To increase sequencing depth and limit assay-specific biases, TCR repertoire library preparation and sequencing were carried out by different laboratories using diverse techniques.

As to this clone: It lacks a known antigen. Base qualities are not recorded, but no much larger clone differs from it by a single base.

Using the deep immunoSEQ assay, multiplex PCR amplified TCR CDR3 regions from genomic DNA. Extracted genomic DNA from each cell subset was distributed evenly across all wells of several immunoSEQ 96-well plates, and each plate was treated as a replicate. Each replicate PCR for sorted subsets received roughly 0.2 ug genomic DNA, equal to roughly 33,000 T cell genomes. Purified libraries were quantified with a Qubit 3.0 fluorometer, sized on a Bioanalyzer 2100, and re-quantified with the KAPA Library Quantification kit. A separate single-read 150-cycle Illumina NextSeq 550 flow cell was used to sequence each immunoSEQ 96-well plate. In the source study's methods: Because the immunoSEQ output held only junctional sequences and lacked quality scores, the filtering could not match the filtering applied to full-length reads. Sequences were annotated with PyIR, a Python wrapper for IgBLAST v1.9, using IMGT germline references to assign V/J genes and CDR3. Reads were filtered out if the reads had weak V/J assignments (E-value above 1e-6), no CDR3, stop codons, out-of-frame junctions, or ambiguous translated residues. V3J clonotypes were defined as sequences sharing an identical inferred V gene, J gene, and CDR3 amino acid sequence. The percentage overlap between two repertoires was calculated by dividing the number of shared unique clonotypes by the size of the smaller repertoire. Richness of each repertoire was evaluated using RTK rarefaction, the Chao1 estimator, and Recon v2.1 estimates of unobserved clonotypes. Generation probabilities were computed with OLGA for all TCRbeta clonotypes obtained by the gDNA method from several donors. The table comes from immuneACCESS by way of TCRdb, which keeps in-frame sequences with V and J called. Part of the clones is missing from these tables; in studies checked, under half for an unresolved V gene and the rest for unknown reasons. Clonal size and the V and J genes are those of that table, whereas D and trimming came from the DNA. A total of approximately 2.1 million clones appear in this sample, approximately 95% of them only once. Around 0.4% of the sample lies in the top ten.

The donors were healthy, HIV-negative adults with no recently reported acute infections or vaccinations. All donors were Caucasian adults living in Nashville, Tennessee, USA. CD4+ T cells were enriched through magnetic negative selection, after which naive cells were positively selected on CD45RA and the remaining negative fraction served as the memory subset. Blood was collected by leukapheresis, and PBMCs were isolated by Ficoll-Histopaque density gradient centrifugation and then cryopreserved in liquid nitrogen vapor phase. Analytical flow cytometry was used to check the purity and quantity of each magnetically sorted T cell population. Each sorted fraction had its genomic DNA isolated and then quantified by UV absorbance on a Nanodrop 2000c. General study outcomes and caveats: Across several donors, approximately 5% of naive CD4, more than 3% of naive CD8, around 2.5% of memory CD4, and roughly 0.41% of memory CD8 clonotypes were shared. Compared with non-shared clonotypes, the clonotypes found in all four sorted-subset donors had higher generation probabilities. Pairwise subsampling indicated that sequencing depth was expected to affect the degree of clonotype sharing among donors. The genetic and exposure-history diversity represented was limited by the small number of donors. Only blood was sampled, and tissue TCR repertoires likely differ from those in blood. Naive subsets generally had larger estimated clonotype richness than memory subsets. Rarefaction of sorted-subset datasets indicated incomplete sequencing despite the large sequencing depth.

The source is a man aged 18 to 35 in good health. Some clones in this sample may be carry-over from other donors' samples. What was sequenced was naive CD4+ T cells from PBMCs. The sample's cell subset or site label is to be understood as: CD45RA+ positively selected.

The nucleotides read TGTGCCAGCTCACCCTGGGGACAGGATGGCTACACCTTC. This is translated as CASSPWGQDGYTF. The chain couples TRBV18 to TRBJ1-2, and TRBD1 aligns with 8 junction nucleotides. Trimmed from V: 3 bases; trimmed from J: 6 bases; junction bases lacking a gene match: 3. For CDR1 and CDR2, the germline V gene lists KGHSH and LQKENI. Its CDR3 holds 13 amino acids, cysteine through phenylalanine. Only the CDR3 part of the read is kept: 39 bases, read in frame from the first base.